Listed here are 8 T cell receptor beta chains from one sample, sequenced in a study of PD-1 blockade in mismatch repair-deficient tumors. Sequencing was performed with immunoSEQ multiplex PCR; in TCRdb, only in-frame clones are kept and a portion is missing. The repertoire has roughly 84,000 clones, over 75% of them found once; the top ten carry just over 2.5%. The sequenced sample was peripheral blood, obtained 12 weeks after starting pembrolizumab. The receptors derive from an adult with mismatch repair-deficient cancer.

Comment on this clone: At one end, the junction sequence differs from germline, possibly due to a read error. V usage is TRBV6-7 and J usage is TRBJ1-2; D gene unclear. TRBV6-7 is noted as an ORF with a role that remains uncertain. CDR3 length: 13 residues. The CDR3 nucleotides are TGTGCCAGCAATTACGCCTGTGACTATGGCTACACCTTC. Translated: CASNYACDYGYTF.

The chain has TRBV11-3 and TRBJ2-1; D gene ambiguous. The CDR3 is 13 amino acids. V was trimmed by 0 bases and J by 8 bases, leaving 8 bases between them. In germline, CDR1 is SGHNT, CDR2 YENEEA. CDR3 in amino acids: CASSLETRHEQFF. DNA for the CDR3: TGTGCCAGCAGCTTAGAAACCCGACATGAGCAGTTCTTC.

This chain joins TRBV5-4 and TRBJ2-1; TRBD2 aligns across 7 bases. V shed 0 bases, J shed 8 bases, and the junction held 11 bases outside the gene matches. In germline, CDR1 is SGHNT, CDR2 YYREEE (reference sequence). The CDR3 runs to 16 residues. The CDR3 sequence is CASSLAQRLAGDEQFF. CDR3 nucleotides: TGTGCCAGCAGCTTGGCCCAAAGACTAGCCGGCGATGAGCAGTTCTTC.

The chain employs TRBV7-9 and TRBJ2-3; D gene ambiguous. V was shortened by 5 bases and J by 2 bases, with 8 bases between the two germline ends. CDR3 length equals 13 residues. Germline lookup yields CDR1 SEHNR and CDR2 FQNEAQ (reference sequence). CDR3 sequence reads: CASSRGITDTQYF. For the CDR3, the DNA is TGTGCCAGCAGCCGTGGGATCACAGATACGCAGTATTTT.

The chain couples TRBV15 to TRBJ1-1; 7 bases line up with TRBD1. Germline lookup yields CDR1 LNHNV and CDR2 YYDKDF (reference sequence). V was pared by 2 bases and J by 9 bases, with 6 bases of the junction left unmatched. The CDR3 sequence is 13 residues long. CDR3 bases: TGTGCCACCAGCAGAAGTCTGGGACAGAAAGCTTTCTTT. Residues: CATSRSLGQKAFF.

V is TRBV4-1 and J is TRBJ2-7; a possible D gene is TRBD2 (6 bases). V was cut by 2 bases and J by 2 bases, with 13 bases left in between. CDR1 MGHRA and CDR2 YSYEKL come from the germline V gene. This CDR3 is built from 15 residues. The CDR3: CASSQPRRGPYEQYF. The CDR3 DNA is TGCGCCAGCAGCCAACCCAGGAGGGGCCCCTACGAGCAGTACTTC.

The chain uses TRBV27 and TRBJ1-1; D gene uncertain. From germline, CDR1 is MNHEY and CDR2 SMNVEV (reference sequence). Trimming pared 8 bases from V and 5 bases from J, leaving 15 bases between. CDR3 size: 13 residues. DNA for the CDR3: TGTGCCAGCGCCTCGGAGGGTTGGACTGAAGCTTTCTTT. It is translated as CASASEGWTEAFF.

CDR3 protein: CASSEYGSPQHF. The CDR3, as DNA: TGTGCCAGCAGTGAATATGGTTCCCCCCAGCATTTT. The genes are TRBV6-1 and TRBJ1-5; no reliable D call. Trimming took off 2 bases at V and 10 bases at J, with 9 bases between the two ends. Germline CDR1 is MNHNS and CDR2 is SASEGT. This CDR3 has 12 residues.